Reported below is one T cell receptor beta chain. Its antigen is unknown. This specimen comes from a study of CD8+CD57+ T cells in acquired aplastic anemia. Overall study context: Mean DNA quantity obtained from sorted CD4+ and CD8+ cells was 2.5 to 4 ug.

Sequencing was done on patients that had shown CD8+CD57+ cell expansion by flow cytometry. There were no patients without severe acquired aplastic anemia. Genomic DNA, the template, was used for profiling of the TCR beta VDJ and CDR3. Each CDR3 protein gets one entry after TCRdb re-called the reads with MiXCR. This table holds 270,000 or so distinct CDR3 sequences, approximately 80% found once. This CDR3 has 13 residues. The ends lost 6 bases at V and 8 bases at J; junction bases unmatched: 7. The germline CDR1 and CDR2 sequences are SEHNR and FQNEAQ (reference sequence). The study, taken as a whole, reports: Common to patients and controls were twenty-nine CD8+ CDR3 sequences. Statistical testing detected no significant gap in CD8+ Simpson's diversity between patients and controls.

The sequence came from a human donor with aplastic anemia. J is TRBJ2-1 and V is TRBV7-9, with 7 bases identical to TRBD2. The sequenced sample consisted of sorted CD4+, CD8+, or CD8+CD57+ T cells (not recorded which) from PBMCs. The CDR3 nucleotides read TGTGCCAGCAGTGCGGGGGAGGGCCATGAGCAGTTCTTC. As protein: CASSAGEGHEQFF.